Shown below are 7 T cell receptor beta chains from a single sample sequenced in a study of T cell responses to AZD1222 COVID-19 vaccine (dated by TCRdb to about 2021). Library prep was done by the immunoSEQ multiplex PCR assay. TCRdb took over this immuneACCESS table, retaining in-frame rearrangements with V and J assigned. Such tables are incomplete; in checked studies, under half of the missing clones stem from an unresolved V gene, and the remainder is unexplained. This sample lists approximately 71,000 clones; about three quarters were detected once. About 12% of the sample is held by the ten biggest clonotypes. The time point label corresponds to: baseline before first vaccination. This specimen was peripheral blood, taken on day 0 of AZD1222 vaccination. These receptors were obtained from an adult in good health.

This chain joins TRBV9 and TRBJ1-2; 7 nucleotides agree with TRBD1. The germline CDR1 and CDR2 sequences are SGDLS and YYNGEE. The CDR3 is made up of 16 amino acids. The trim removed 6 bases at V and 2 bases at J, leaving 13 bases unmatched. CDR3: CASTLGWGQKNYGYTF. The CDR3 DNA sequence: TGTGCCAGCACCTTGGGTTGGGGACAGAAGAACTATGGCTACACCTTC.

The chain combines TRBV7-8 with TRBJ1-2, with 8 nucleotides matching TRBD1. J lost 4 bases, V lost 5 bases, and 6 bases had no gene match. The CDR3 covers 14 residues. Germline assignment: CDR1 SGHVS and CDR2 FQNEAQ. CDR3 amino acids: CASSPGGPLYGYTF. CDR3 DNA: TGTGCCAGCAGCCCAGGGGGCCCTCTCTATGGCTACACCTTC.

The V call is TRBV7-9, the J call TRBJ2-5, with TRBD1 as a possible D gene (6 bases). The CDR3 has 15 residues. The germline V gene encodes CDR1 SEHNR and CDR2 FQNEAQ (reference sequence). The V and J ends lost 5 bases and 4 bases respectively, with 17 bases between them. CDR3 sequence (DNA): TGTGCCAGCAGCCTGTGGACAGCTCCCATAGAGACCCAGTACTTC. This codes for CASSLWTAPIETQYF. Drawing the rest from reference TRBV7-9 and TRBJ2-5, the complete variable domain is DTGVSQNPRHKITKRGQNVTFRCDPISEHNRLYWYRQTLGQGPEFLTYFQNEAQLEKSRLLSDRFSAERPKGSFSTLEIQRTEQGDSAMYLCASSLWTAPIETQYFGPGTRLLVL.

The chain combines TRBV6-1 with TRBJ2-3; maybe TRBD2 (5 bases). Germline V gene lookup returns CDR1 MNHNS and CDR2 SASEGT. The CDR3 sequence is 15 residues long. The V gene lost 1 base and the J gene lost 2 bases, with 10 bases spanning the gap. The CDR3 protein is CASSEVGGSTDTQYF. DNA of the CDR3: TGTGCCAGCAGTGAAGTAGGAGGTTCCACAGATACGCAGTATTTT.

This clone was picked up a small number of times. V usage is TRBV10-2 and J usage is TRBJ2-2; 7 nucleotides match TRBD1. Trimming cost V 9 bases and J 1 base; bases outside gene matches: 5. The CDR3 spans 14 residues. In germline, CDR1 is WSHSY, CDR2 SAAADI. CDR3 in DNA: TGCGCCAGTACTACAGGGGTGAACACCGGGGAGCTGTTTTTT. Encoded protein: CASTTGVNTGELFF.

Regarding this clone: The junction does not match germline at one end; this may be a read error. This chain uses TRBV12-5 with TRBJ1-3; a weak D match, TRBD1 (5 bases). The CDR3 consists of 14 residues. The germline V gene has CDR1 LGHNT and CDR2 FRNRAP. CDR3 DNA sequence: TGTGCTAGTGGTCTCGGGGACTCTAGAAACACCATATATTTT. Translating it yields CASGLGDSRNTIYF.

The chain has TRBV30 and TRBJ1-3; D call uncertain. The germline gives CDR1 GTSNPN, CDR2 SVGIG (reference sequence). CDR3 length equals 21 residues. V lost 3 bases and J 4 bases, leaving 34 bases between the germline ends. The CDR3 spells CAWSFLYGGGIPGPDGNTIYF. CDR3 DNA: TGTGCCTGGAGCTTCCTGTACGGTGGAGGTATTCCCGGGCCTGACGGAAACACCATATATTTT.